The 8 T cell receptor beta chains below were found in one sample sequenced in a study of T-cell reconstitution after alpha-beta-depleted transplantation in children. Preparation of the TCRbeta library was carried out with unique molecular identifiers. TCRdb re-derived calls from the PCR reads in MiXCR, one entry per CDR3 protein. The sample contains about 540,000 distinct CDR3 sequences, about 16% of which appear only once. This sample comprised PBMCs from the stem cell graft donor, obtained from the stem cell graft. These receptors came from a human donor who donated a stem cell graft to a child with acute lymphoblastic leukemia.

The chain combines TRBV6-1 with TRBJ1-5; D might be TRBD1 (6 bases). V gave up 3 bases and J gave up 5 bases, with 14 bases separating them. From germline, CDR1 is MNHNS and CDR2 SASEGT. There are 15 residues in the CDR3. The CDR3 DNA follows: TGTGCCAGCAGTGACCCGGGACATTTCTATCAGCCCCAGCATTTT. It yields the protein CASSDPGHFYQPQHF.

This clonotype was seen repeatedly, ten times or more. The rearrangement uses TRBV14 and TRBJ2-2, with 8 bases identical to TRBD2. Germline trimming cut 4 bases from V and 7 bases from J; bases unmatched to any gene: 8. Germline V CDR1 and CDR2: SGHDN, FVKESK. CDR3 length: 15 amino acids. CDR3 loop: CASSRRGLVNGELFF. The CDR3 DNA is TGTGCCAGCAGCCGAAGGGGACTAGTAAACGGGGAGCTGTTTTTT.

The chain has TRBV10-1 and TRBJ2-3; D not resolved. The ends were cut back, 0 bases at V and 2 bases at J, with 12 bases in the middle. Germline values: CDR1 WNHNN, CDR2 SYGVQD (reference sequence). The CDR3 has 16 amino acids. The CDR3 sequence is CASSESGLGYTDTQYF. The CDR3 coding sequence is TGCGCCAGCAGTGAGTCTGGCCTGGGCTACACAGATACGCAGTATTTT.

This chain's CDR3 is CASSLTGGPSEQFF. The CDR3 coding sequence is TGCGCCAGCAGCTTGACGGGAGGGCCATCTGAGCAGTTCTTC. This chain uses TRBV5-1 with TRBJ2-1; 8 bases match TRBD2. V dropped 1 base and J dropped 9; count of bases not matched to a gene: 6. Germline loops: CDR1 SGHRS, CDR2 YFSETQ. This CDR3 is built from 14 residues.

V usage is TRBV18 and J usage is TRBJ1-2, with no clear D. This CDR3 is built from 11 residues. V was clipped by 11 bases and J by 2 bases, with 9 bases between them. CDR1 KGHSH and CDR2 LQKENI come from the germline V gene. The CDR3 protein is CASAQNYGYTF. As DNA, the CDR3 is TGTGCCTCCGCCCAGAACTATGGCTACACCTTC.

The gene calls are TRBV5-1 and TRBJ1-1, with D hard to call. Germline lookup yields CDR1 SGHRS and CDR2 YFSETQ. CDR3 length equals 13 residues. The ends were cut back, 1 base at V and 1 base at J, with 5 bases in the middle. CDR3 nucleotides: TGCGCCAGCAGCTTGATCGCGAACACTGAAGCTTTCTTT. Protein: CASSLIANTEAFF.

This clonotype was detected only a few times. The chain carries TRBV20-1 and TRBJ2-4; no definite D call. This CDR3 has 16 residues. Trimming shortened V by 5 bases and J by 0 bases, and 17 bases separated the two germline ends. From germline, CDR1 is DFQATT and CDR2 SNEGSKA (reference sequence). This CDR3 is CSASPGTGLAKNIQYF. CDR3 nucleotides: TGCAGTGCTTCCCCGGGTACGGGTTTAGCCAAAAACATTCAGTACTTC.

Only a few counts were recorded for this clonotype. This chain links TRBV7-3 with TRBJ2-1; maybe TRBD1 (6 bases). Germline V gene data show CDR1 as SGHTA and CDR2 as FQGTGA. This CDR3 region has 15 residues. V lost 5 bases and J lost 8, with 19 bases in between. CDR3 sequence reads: CASSDRVGGRDEQFF. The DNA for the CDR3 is TGTGCCAGCAGCGACCGGGTTGGGGGCAGGGATGAGCAGTTCTTC.